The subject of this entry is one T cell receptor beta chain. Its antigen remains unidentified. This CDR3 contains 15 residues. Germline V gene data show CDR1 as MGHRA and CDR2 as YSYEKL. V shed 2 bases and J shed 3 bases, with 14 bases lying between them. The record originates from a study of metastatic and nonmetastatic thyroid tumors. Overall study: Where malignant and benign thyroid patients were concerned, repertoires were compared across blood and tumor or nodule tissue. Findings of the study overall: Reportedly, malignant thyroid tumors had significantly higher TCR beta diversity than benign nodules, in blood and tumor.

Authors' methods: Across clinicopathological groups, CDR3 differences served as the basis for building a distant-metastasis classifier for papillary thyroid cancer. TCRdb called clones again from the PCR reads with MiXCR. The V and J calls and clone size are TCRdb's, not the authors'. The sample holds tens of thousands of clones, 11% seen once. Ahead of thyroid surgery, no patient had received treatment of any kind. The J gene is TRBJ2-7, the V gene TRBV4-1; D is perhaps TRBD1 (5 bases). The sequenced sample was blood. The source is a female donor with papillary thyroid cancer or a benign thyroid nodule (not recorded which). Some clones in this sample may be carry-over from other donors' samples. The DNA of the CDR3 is TGCGCCAGCAGCCAACTCCCCGACAGAAGCTACGAGCAGTACTTC. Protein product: CASSQLPDRSYEQYF.